The next 10 T cell receptor beta chains were all read from a single sample in a study of regulatory T cells in long-lasting Graves disease. For TCR beta, libraries came from iRepertoire HTBI primers and Arm-PCR of CDR3 regions. Each CDR3 protein gets one entry after TCRdb re-called the multiplex PCR reads with MiXCR. The sample carries about 430,000 distinct CDR3 sequences, approximately 22% recorded once. Sample time point: persistent/refractory GD, antithyroid drugs over 5 years with positive TRAb. The TCR library was prepared using RNA isolated from PBMCs. The material sequenced was peripheral blood mononuclear cells (PBMCs), taken when the disease was refractory, from a patient treated with antithyroid drugs. These TCRs come from a female donor with Graves disease.

The chain is built from TRBV20-1 and TRBJ1-1, with 10 bases aligning to TRBD1. The CDR3 is made up of 15 amino acids. The V and J ends lost 6 bases and 2 bases, in that order; junction bases with no gene match: 9. Germline CDR1 DFQATT, CDR2 SNEGSKA (reference sequence). The DNA of the CDR3 is TGCAGTGCCCTCATTGGGGACAGGGGAAACACTGAAGCTTTCTTT. Protein sequence: CSALIGDRGNTEAFF.

This clonotype was found many times. J is TRBJ1-5 and V is TRBV12-3 or TRBV12-4; D unresolved. The CDR3 consists of 14 residues. Trimming took off 5 bases at V and 0 bases at J, with 8 bases between the two ends. CDR3 nucleotide sequence: TGTGCCAGCAGTCTCGGTGTTAGCAATCAGCCCCAGCATTTT. This sequence encodes CASSLGVSNQPQHF.

This rearrangement joins TRBV18 to TRBJ2-3; no firm D call. Germline CDR1 is KGHSH and CDR2 is LQKENI. The length of the CDR3 is 15 residues. The V end was cut by 3 bases, the J end by 4 bases, with 14 bases between. The CDR3 region is CASSPNQGIADTQYF. In DNA, the CDR3 is TGTGCCAGCTCACCTAACCAAGGGATCGCAGATACGCAGTATTTT.

This clonotype was found once. The chain combines TRBV7-6 with TRBJ2-1, with 14 bases fitting TRBD2. Trimming removed 7 bases from V and 7 bases from J; junction bases left unmatched: 9. The CDR3 loop spans 16 amino acids. CDR1 is SGHVS and CDR2 is FNYEAQ in the germline V gene. For the CDR3, the DNA is TGTGCCAGCACCGGTACCGGGACTAGCGGGAGTAATGAGCAGTTCTTC. This encodes CASTGTGTSGSNEQFF.

This clonotype was counted between two and nine times. This CDR3 reads CSAPQVNTEAFF. In DNA form, the CDR3 reads TGCAGTGCGCCACAGGTGAACACTGAAGCTTTCTTT. V is TRBV20-1 and J is TRBJ1-1; D is possibly TRBD1 (5 bases). Per germline, CDR1 DFQATT and CDR2 SNEGSKA (reference sequence). V lost 6 bases and J 0 bases, leaving 8 bases between the germline ends. The CDR3 is 12 residues long.

This clonotype was counted a few times. The chain uses TRBV2 and TRBJ2-3; D is possibly TRBD2 (5 bases). This CDR3 contains 14 residues. V was shortened by 3 bases and J by 1 base, with 8 bases between the two germline ends. Germline V lookup: CDR1 SNHLY, CDR2 FYNNEI. In nucleotides, the CDR3 is TGTGCCAGCAGTGATGTTAGCGGCACAGATACGCAGTATTTT. It is translated as CASSDVSGTDTQYF.

J is TRBJ1-5 and V is TRBV30; the match to TRBD1 covers 7 bases. V lost 0 bases to trimming and J lost 4 bases; unmatched junction nucleotides: 0. Per the germline V gene, CDR1 is GTSNPN and CDR2 is SVGIG (reference sequence). The CDR3 length is 13 residues. The CDR3 reads CAWSVTGNQPQHF. The CDR3 region has the DNA TGTGCCTGGAGTGTGACAGGGAATCAGCCCCAGCATTTT. The full variable domain, its missing parts supplied by reference TRBV30 and TRBJ1-5, is SQTIHQWPATLVQPVGSPLSLECTVEGTSNPNLYWYRQAAGRGLQLLFYSVGIGQISSEVPQNLSASRPQDRQFILSSKKLLLSDSGFYLCAWSVTGNQPQHFGDGTRLSIL.

This clonotype has a handful of counts. The chain recombines TRBV19 with TRBJ1-2; D call uncertain. Trimming stripped 4 bases from V and 4 bases from J, with 19 bases between. The length of the CDR3 is 16 residues. Germline lookup yields CDR1 LNHDA and CDR2 SQIVND (reference sequence). As DNA, the CDR3 is TGTGCCAGTAGTACCCTTCAACCTGACGGGAGCTATGGCTACACCTTC. The encoded protein is CASSTLQPDGSYGYTF. Drawing the rest from reference TRBV19 and TRBJ1-2, the complete variable domain is DGGITQSPKYLFRKEGQNVTLSCEQNLNHDAMYWYRQDPGQGLRLIYYSQIVNDFQKGDIAEGYSVSREKKESFPLTVTSAQKNPTAFYLCASSTLQPDGSYGYTFGSGTRLTVV.

This clonotype appeared many times. The genes are TRBV2 and TRBJ2-7; D possibly corresponds to TRBD1 (6 bases). V was pared by 5 bases and J by 3 bases, with 17 bases between. From germline, CDR1 is SNHLY and CDR2 FYNNEI. The length of the CDR3 is 15 residues. The CDR3 reads CASSSQGRENYEQYF. The CDR3 nucleotides are TGTGCCAGCAGTAGTCAGGGGAGAGAAAACTACGAGCAGTACTTC.

V and J are TRBV7-2 and TRBJ2-2, with 9 bases that match TRBD2. Germline CDR1 and CDR2: SGHTA and FQGNSA. The J segment lost 2 bases and the V segment lost 1 base, leaving 8 bases of the junction unmatched. The CDR3 consists of 18 residues. CDR3 nucleotide sequence: TGTGCCAGCAGCTTAGATTCTCTAGCGGGAAGAAACACCGGGGAGCTGTTTTTT. Protein product: CASSLDSLAGRNTGELFF.